This T cell receptor beta chain was obtained from a study of blood T cells in healthy people across ages. The V and J ends lost 5 bases and 6 bases, in that order; junction bases with no gene match: 9. The CDR3 loop spans 14 amino acids. Germline V gene data show CDR1 as DFQATT and CDR2 as SNEGSKA (reference sequence). Sample-barcoded 5' priming and a J-beta primer mix drove a second PCR of roughly 7 to 11 cycles. TCRdb ran MiXCR on the 5' RACE reads and lists one entry per CDR3 protein. The sample has about 970,000 distinct CDR3 sequences; about 51% are singletons. This TCR derives from a woman aged 55-70 years in good health. Sample: blood. V gene TRBV20-1 combines with J gene TRBJ2-7, with 11 bases that match TRBD2. CDR3: CSAGGTSGSPEQYF. As DNA, the CDR3 is TGCAGTGCTGGCGGGACTAGCGGATCTCCCGAGCAGTACTTC.